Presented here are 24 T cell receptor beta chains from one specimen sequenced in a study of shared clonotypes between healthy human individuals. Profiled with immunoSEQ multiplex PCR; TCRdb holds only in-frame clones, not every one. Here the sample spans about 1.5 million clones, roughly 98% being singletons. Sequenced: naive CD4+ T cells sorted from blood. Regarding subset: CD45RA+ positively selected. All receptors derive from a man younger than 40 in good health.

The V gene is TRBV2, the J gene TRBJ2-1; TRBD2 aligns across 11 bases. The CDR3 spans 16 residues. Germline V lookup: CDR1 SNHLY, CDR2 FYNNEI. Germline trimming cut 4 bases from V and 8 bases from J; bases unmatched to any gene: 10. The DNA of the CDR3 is TGTGCCAGCAGTGGGGGACTAGCGGAACACGGCGATGAGCAGTTCTTC. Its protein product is CASSGGLAEHGDEQFF.

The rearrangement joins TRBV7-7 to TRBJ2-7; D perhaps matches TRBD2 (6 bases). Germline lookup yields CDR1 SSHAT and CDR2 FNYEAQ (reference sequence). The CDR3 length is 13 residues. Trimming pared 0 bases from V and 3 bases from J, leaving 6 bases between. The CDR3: CASSLAEGYEQYF. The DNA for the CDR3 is TGTGCCAGCAGCTTAGCGGAGGGCTACGAGCAGTACTTC. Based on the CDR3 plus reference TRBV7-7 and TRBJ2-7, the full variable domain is GAGVSQSPRYKVTKRGQDVTLRCDPISSHATLYWYQQALGQGPEFLTYFNYEAQPDKSGLPSDRFSAERPEGSISTLTIQRTEQRDSAMYRCASSLAEGYEQYFGPGTRLTVT.

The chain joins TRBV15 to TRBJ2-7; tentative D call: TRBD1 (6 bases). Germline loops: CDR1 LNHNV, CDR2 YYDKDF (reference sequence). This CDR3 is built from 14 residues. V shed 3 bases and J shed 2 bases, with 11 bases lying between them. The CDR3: CATSSGTRTYEQYF. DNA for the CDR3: TGTGCCACCAGCAGCGGGACAAGAACCTACGAGCAGTACTTC.

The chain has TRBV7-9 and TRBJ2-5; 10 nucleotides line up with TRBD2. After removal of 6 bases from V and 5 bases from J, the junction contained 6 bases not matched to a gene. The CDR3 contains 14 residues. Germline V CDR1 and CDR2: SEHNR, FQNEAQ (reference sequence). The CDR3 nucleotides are TGTGCCAGCAGGCCTAGCGGGAGTCTGGAGACCCAGTACTTC. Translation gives CASRPSGSLETQYF.

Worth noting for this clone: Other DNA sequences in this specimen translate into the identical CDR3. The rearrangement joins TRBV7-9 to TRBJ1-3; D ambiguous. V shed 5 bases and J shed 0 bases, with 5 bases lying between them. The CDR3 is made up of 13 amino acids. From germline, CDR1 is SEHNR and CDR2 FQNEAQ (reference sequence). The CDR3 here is CASSRTSGNTIYF. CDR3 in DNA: TGTGCCAGCAGCCGGACCTCTGGAAACACCATATATTTT.

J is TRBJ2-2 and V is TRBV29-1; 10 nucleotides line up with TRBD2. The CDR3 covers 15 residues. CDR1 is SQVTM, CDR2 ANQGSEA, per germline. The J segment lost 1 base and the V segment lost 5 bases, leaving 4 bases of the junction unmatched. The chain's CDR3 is CSVLLAGGNTGELFF. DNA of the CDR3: TGCAGCGTTCTATTAGCGGGAGGGAACACCGGGGAGCTGTTTTTT.

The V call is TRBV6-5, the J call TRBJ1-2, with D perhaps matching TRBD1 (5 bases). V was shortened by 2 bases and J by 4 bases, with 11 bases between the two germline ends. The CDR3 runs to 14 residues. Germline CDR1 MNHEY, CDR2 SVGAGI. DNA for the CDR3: TGTGCCAGCAGTTACCGCGATAGGGGCTATGGCTACACCTTC. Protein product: CASSYRDRGYGYTF.

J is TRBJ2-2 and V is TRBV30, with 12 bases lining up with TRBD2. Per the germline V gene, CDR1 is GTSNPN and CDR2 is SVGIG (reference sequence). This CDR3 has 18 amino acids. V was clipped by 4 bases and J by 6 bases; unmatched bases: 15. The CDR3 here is CAWNPLPLAGGPSGELFF. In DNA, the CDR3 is TGTGCCTGGAATCCCCTGCCGCTAGCGGGAGGGCCATCCGGGGAGCTGTTTTTT.

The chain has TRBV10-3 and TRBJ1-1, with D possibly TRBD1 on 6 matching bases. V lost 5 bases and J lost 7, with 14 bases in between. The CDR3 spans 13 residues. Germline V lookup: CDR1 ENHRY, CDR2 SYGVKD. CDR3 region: CAISPISGDEAFF. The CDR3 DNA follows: TGTGCCATCAGTCCTATATCAGGGGATGAAGCTTTCTTT.

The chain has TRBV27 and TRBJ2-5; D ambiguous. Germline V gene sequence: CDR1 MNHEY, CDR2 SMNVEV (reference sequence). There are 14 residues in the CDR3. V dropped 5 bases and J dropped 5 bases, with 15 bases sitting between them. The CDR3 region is CASSRTAKAETQYF. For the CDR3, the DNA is TGTGCCAGCAGTCGGACGGCTAAGGCGGAGACCCAGTACTTC.

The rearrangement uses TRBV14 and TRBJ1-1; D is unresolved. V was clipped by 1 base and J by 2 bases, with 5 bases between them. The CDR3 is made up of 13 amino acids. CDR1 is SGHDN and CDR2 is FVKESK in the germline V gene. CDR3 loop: CASSQVPNTEAFF. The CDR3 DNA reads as TGTGCCAGCAGCCAAGTTCCTAACACTGAAGCTTTCTTT.

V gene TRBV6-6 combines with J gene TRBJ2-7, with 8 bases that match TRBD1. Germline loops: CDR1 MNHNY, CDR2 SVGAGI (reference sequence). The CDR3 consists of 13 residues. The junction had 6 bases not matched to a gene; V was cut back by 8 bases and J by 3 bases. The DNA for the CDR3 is TGTGCCAGCGGGACAGGCAACATCTACGAGCAGTACTTC. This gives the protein CASGTGNIYEQYF.

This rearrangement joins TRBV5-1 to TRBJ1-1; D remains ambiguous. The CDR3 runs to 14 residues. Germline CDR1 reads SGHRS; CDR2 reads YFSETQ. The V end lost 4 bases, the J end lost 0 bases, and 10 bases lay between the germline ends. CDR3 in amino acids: CASSPELMNTEAFF. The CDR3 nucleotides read TGCGCCAGCAGCCCGGAGTTAATGAACACTGAAGCTTTCTTT.

Here the CDR3 DNA reads TGTGCCAGCAGCCTTAGTTCATTTGTAGACGAGCAGTACTTC. It specifies CASSLSSFVDEQYF. The chain combines TRBV11-2 with TRBJ2-7; D call uncertain. The CDR3 covers 14 residues. Germline V gene sequence: CDR1 SGHAT, CDR2 FQNNGV. Trimming stripped 5 bases from V and 5 bases from J, with 16 bases between.

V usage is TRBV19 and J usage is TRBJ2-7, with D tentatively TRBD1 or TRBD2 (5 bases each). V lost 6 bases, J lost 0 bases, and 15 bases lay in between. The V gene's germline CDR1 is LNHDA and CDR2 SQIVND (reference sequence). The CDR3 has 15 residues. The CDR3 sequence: CASRPRTGTSYEQYF. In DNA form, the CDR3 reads TGTGCCAGTAGGCCTCGGACTGGGACCTCCTACGAGCAGTACTTC.

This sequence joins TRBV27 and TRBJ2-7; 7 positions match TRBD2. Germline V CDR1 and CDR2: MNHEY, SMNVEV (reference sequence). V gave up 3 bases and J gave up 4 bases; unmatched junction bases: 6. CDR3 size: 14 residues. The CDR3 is CASSFIAGGYEQYF. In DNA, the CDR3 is TGTGCCAGCAGTTTCATAGCGGGCGGGTACGAGCAGTACTTC.

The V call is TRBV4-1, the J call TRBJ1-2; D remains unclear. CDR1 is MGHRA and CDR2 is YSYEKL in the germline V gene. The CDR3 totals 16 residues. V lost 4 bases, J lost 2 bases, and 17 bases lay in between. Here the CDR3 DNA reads TGCGCCAGCAGCCGCGACGTGGGAGGGCCCAACTATGGCTACACCTTC. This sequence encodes CASSRDVGGPNYGYTF.

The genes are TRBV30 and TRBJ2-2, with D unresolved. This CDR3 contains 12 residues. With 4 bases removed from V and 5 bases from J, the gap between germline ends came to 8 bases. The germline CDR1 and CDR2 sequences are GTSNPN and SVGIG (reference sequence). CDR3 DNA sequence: TGTGCCTGGACATATCAAACCGGGGAGCTGTTTTTT. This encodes CAWTYQTGELFF.

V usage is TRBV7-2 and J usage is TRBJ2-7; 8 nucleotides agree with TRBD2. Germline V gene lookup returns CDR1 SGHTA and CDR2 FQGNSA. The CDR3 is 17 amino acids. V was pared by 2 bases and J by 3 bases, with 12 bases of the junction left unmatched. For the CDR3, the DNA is TGTGCCAGCAGCTTATTAGTGGGGCTACTAGCGGACTACGAGCAGTACTTC. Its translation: CASSLLVGLLADYEQYF.

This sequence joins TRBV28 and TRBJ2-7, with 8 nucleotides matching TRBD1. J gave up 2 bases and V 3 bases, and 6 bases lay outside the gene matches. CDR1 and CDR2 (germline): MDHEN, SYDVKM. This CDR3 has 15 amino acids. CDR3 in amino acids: CASSFAGQAPYEQYF. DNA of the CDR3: TGTGCCAGCAGTTTTGCGGGACAGGCACCCTACGAGCAGTACTTC.

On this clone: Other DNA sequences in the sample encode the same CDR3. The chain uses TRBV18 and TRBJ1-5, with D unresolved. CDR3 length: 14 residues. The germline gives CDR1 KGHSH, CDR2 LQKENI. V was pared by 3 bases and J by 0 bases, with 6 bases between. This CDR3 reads CASSPKDSNQPQHF. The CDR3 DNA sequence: TGTGCCAGCTCACCCAAAGATAGCAATCAGCCCCAGCATTTT.

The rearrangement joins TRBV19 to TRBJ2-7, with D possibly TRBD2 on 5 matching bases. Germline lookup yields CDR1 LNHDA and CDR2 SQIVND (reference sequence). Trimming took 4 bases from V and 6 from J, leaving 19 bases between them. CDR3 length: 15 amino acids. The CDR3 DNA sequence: TGTGCCAGTAGTACGAGTGGTGGGAGTCTGGGCGAGCAGTACTTC. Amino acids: CASSTSGGSLGEQYF.

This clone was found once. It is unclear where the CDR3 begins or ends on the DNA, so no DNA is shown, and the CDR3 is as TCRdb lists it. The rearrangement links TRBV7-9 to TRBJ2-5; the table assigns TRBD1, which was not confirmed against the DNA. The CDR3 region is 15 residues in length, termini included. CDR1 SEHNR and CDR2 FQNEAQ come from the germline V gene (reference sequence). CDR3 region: CASRPFGPGEETQYF.

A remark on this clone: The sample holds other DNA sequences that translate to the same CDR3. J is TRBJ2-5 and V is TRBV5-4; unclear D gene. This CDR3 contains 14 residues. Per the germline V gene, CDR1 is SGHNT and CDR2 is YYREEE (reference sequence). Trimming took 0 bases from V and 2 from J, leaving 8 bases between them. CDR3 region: CASSLVGGQETQYF. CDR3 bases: TGTGCCAGCAGCTTGGTTGGCGGTCAAGAGACCCAGTACTTC.